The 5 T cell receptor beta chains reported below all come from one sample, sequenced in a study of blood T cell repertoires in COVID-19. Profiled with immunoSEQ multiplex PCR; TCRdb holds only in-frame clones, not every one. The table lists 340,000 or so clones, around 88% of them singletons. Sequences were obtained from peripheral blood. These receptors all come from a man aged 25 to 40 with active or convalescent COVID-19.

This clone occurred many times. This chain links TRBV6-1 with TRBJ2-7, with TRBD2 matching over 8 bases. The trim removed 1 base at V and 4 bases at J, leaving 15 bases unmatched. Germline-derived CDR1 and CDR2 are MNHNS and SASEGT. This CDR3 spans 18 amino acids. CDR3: CASSEVTVVAGFLYEQYF. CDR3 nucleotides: TGTGCCAGCAGTGAAGTCACCGTCGTAGCGGGATTTTTGTACGAGCAGTACTTC.

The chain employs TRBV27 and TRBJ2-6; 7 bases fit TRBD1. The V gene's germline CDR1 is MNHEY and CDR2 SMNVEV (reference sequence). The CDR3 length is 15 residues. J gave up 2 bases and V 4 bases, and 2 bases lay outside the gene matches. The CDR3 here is CASSYDRAGANVLTF. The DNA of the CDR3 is TGTGCCAGCAGTTACGACAGGGCTGGGGCCAACGTCCTGACTTTC.

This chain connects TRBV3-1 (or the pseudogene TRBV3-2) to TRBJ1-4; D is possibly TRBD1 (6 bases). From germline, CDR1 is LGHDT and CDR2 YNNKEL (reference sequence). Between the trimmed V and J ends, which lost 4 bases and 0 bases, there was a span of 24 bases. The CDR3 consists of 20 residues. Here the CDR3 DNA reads TGTGCCAGCAGCCCCGAGCTGGGGGCCCTACCACTCGCAACTAATGAAAAACTGTTTTTT. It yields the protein CASSPELGALPLATNEKLFF.

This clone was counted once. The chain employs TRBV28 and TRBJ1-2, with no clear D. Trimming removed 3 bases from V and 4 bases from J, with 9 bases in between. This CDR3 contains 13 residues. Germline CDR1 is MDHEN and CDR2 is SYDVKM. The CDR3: CASSFGGLYGYTF. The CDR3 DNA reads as TGTGCCAGCAGTTTTGGCGGCCTCTATGGCTACACCTTC.

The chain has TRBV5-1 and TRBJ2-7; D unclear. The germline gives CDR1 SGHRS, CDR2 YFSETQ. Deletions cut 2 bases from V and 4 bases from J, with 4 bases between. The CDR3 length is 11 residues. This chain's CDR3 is CASSFQYEQYF. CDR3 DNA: TGCGCCAGCAGCTTCCAGTACGAGCAGTACTTC.